This passage covers 27 T cell receptor beta chains from one sample sequenced in a study of OX40 agonist ivuxolimab in advanced cancers. TCRdb's copy holds only in-frame clones and misses some; the assay was immunoSEQ multiplex PCR. The data hold 85,000 to 90,000 clones, with 75% to 90% observed a single time. The starting material was CD4+ or CD8+ T cells sorted from blood, obtained in a trial of the OX40 agonist ivuxolimab. The receptors derive from an adult with an advanced solid tumor such as melanoma, head and neck, liver or kidney cancer.

The J gene is TRBJ2-3, the V gene TRBV5-1, with 9 bases fitting TRBD1. Germline V gene data show CDR1 as SGHRS and CDR2 as YFSETQ. After removal of 7 bases from V and 3 bases from J, the junction contained 9 bases not matched to a gene. The CDR3 loop spans 15 amino acids. CDR3 sequence reads: CASSPVGQGTDTQYF. Written as DNA, the CDR3 is TGCGCCAGCTCCCCAGTGGGACAGGGAACAGATACGCAGTATTTT.

The chain links TRBV7-9 to TRBJ1-6; D gene ambiguous. Trimming removed 5 bases at V and 6 bases at J, with 5 bases between. The germline CDR1 and CDR2 sequences are SEHNR and FQNEAQ (reference sequence). The CDR3 sequence is 12 residues long. The DNA of the CDR3 is TGTGCCAGCAGCGCCACTAATTCACCCCTCCACTTT. This sequence encodes CASSATNSPLHF. Variable domain in full (rest from reference TRBV7-9 and TRBJ1-6): DTGVSQNPRHKITKRGQNVTFRCDPISEHNRLYWYRQTLGQGPEFLTYFQNEAQLEKSRLLSDRFSAERPKGSFSTLEIQRTEQGDSAMYLCASSATNSPLHFGNGTRLTVT.

The V call is TRBV28, the J call TRBJ1-5; D is perhaps TRBD1 (5 bases). The CDR3 extends over 15 amino acids. Per the germline V gene, CDR1 is MDHEN and CDR2 is SYDVKM. The germline V and J ends were trimmed by 2 bases and 8 bases, with 16 bases remaining between them. The CDR3, as DNA: TGTGCCAGCAGTTTAAAGGCCTTGGGGGGAAAGCCCCAGCATTTT. Its protein is CASSLKALGGKPQHF. The full variable domain, completed using reference TRBV28 and TRBJ1-5, is DVKVTQSSRYLVKRTGEKVFLECVQDMDHENMFWYRQDPGLGLRLIYFSYDVKMKEKGDIPEGYSVSREKKERFSLILESASTNQTSMYLCASSLKALGGKPQHFGDGTRLSIL.

The V and J genes are TRBV7-9 and TRBJ1-1; no reliable D call. V was shortened by 7 bases and J by 0 bases, with 21 bases between the two germline ends. The germline CDR1 and CDR2 sequences are SEHNR and FQNEAQ (reference sequence). This CDR3 comprises 17 residues. CDR3 protein: CASNLGRTQTVNTEAFF. Here the CDR3 DNA reads TGTGCCAGCAACCTAGGCAGAACTCAGACGGTGAACACTGAAGCTTTCTTT.

This rearrangement joins TRBV11-1 to TRBJ1-1; 7 bases align to TRBD1. With 5 bases clipped from V and 4 bases from J, the junction kept 10 bases outside the gene matches. This CDR3 has 15 amino acids. CDR1 and CDR2 from the germline V gene are SGHAT and FQDESV (reference sequence). CDR3 DNA sequence: TGTGCCAGCAGCGCCCGGACAGGCTGGGCCACTGAAGCTTTCTTT. As protein: CASSARTGWATEAFF.

This clone was counted a single time. This sequence joins TRBV5-1 and TRBJ2-7, with D tentatively TRBD1 or TRBD2 (5 bases each). Trimming cost V 7 bases and J 7 bases, with 21 bases left between them. Per germline, CDR1 SGHRS and CDR2 YFSETQ. There are 14 residues in the CDR3. This CDR3 reads CASSSGPALGEQYF. CDR3 nucleotide sequence: TGCGCCAGCTCTTCGGGACCTGCCTTGGGGGAGCAGTACTTC.

The chain is built from TRBV7-3 and TRBJ2-7, with 7 nucleotides matching TRBD2. V shed 5 bases, J shed 5 bases, and the junction held 15 bases outside the gene matches. The CDR3 loop spans 16 amino acids. From germline, CDR1 is SGHTA and CDR2 FQGTGA. The CDR3 here is CASSRGAPAGVHEQYF. DNA of the CDR3: TGTGCCAGCAGCCGCGGGGCTCCGGCGGGAGTCCACGAGCAGTACTTC. Full variable domain (rest looked up from reference TRBV7-3 and TRBJ2-7): GAGVSQTPSNKVTEKGKYVELRCDPISGHTALYWYRQSLGQGPEFLIYFQGTGAADDSGLPNDRFFAVRPEGSVSTLKIQRTERGDSAVYLCASSRGAPAGVHEQYFGPGTRLTVT.

The V call is TRBV7-3, the J call TRBJ2-5; D gene ambiguous. The V gene lost 2 bases and the J gene lost 2 bases, with 12 bases spanning the gap. This CDR3 comprises 15 residues. Germline CDR1 reads SGHTA; CDR2 reads FQGTGA. CDR3: CASSLYPGPQETQYF. The CDR3 region has the DNA TGTGCCAGCAGCTTATACCCCGGGCCTCAAGAGACCCAGTACTTC.

This rearrangement joins TRBV6-5 to TRBJ1-2; tentatively, D is TRBD1 (6 bases). Germline CDR1 reads MNHEY; CDR2 reads SVGAGI. V lost 4 bases and J 2 bases, leaving 17 bases between the germline ends. There are 16 residues in the CDR3. The CDR3 coding sequence is TGTGCCAGCAGTTCTCCAGGTGCAGGGGTCAACTATGGCTACACCTTC. The encoded protein is CASSSPGAGVNYGYTF.

For this clone: A junction end diverges from the germline sequence, so it may reflect a read error. J is TRBJ1-4 and V is TRBV30; D is perhaps TRBD1 (6 bases). This CDR3 contains 13 residues. The germline V gene encodes CDR1 GTSNPN and CDR2 SVGIG (reference sequence). The chain's CDR3 is CAWRRGTSEKLFF. CDR3 nucleotide sequence: TGTGCCTGGAGAAGGGGGACTAGTGAAAAACTGTTTTTT.

The count of this clone is one. The chain links TRBV11-3 to TRBJ2-5; 13 bases match TRBD2. V lost 5 bases and J lost 4; bases outside the gene matches: 7. The CDR3 loop spans 16 amino acids. Germline values: CDR1 SGHNT, CDR2 YENEEA. In DNA, the CDR3 is TGTGCCAGCAGCCCCGGACTAGCGGGAGCCGGAGAGACCCAGTACTTC. This gives the protein CASSPGLAGAGETQYF.

This clone was found once. The V call is TRBV4-1, the J call TRBJ1-5; the D gene is possibly TRBD1 (5 bases). In germline, CDR1 is MGHRA, CDR2 YSYEKL. The CDR3 is made up of 17 amino acids. Trimming shortened V by 1 base and J by 7 bases, and 20 bases separated the two germline ends. For the CDR3, the DNA is TGCGCCAGCAGCCAAGCCGCAGAAGAGGGGTCCTTACAGCCCCAGCATTTT. Translation gives CASSQAAEEGSLQPQHF.

In DNA, the CDR3 is TGCGCCAGCAGCCACCCCGCCGAGAGGCGGGAGTATCAGTTCTTC. Translated: CASSHPAERREYQFF. The rearrangement uses TRBV4-1 and TRBJ2-1, with 7 bases that match TRBD2. The CDR3 consists of 15 residues. Germline lookup yields CDR1 MGHRA and CDR2 YSYEKL. V was pared by 3 bases and J by 13 bases, with 15 bases of the junction left unmatched.

This sequence joins TRBV6-5 and TRBJ2-7; 7 bases align to TRBD2. The V and J ends lost 1 base and 5 bases, in that order; junction bases with no gene match: 8. This CDR3 has 15 residues. Germline V gene lookup returns CDR1 MNHEY and CDR2 SVGAGI. The CDR3 region has the DNA TGTGCCAGCAGTTACTATGGCGGGAGAGGAAACGAGCAGTACTTC. This gives the protein CASSYYGGRGNEQYF.

This clone occurred a few times. The chain combines TRBV6-4 with TRBJ2-1, with a possible D match to TRBD2 (5 bases). Trimming shortened V by 6 bases and J by 6 bases, and 15 bases separated the two germline ends. Germline CDR1 and CDR2: MRHNA and SNTAGT. This CDR3 has 14 residues. This chain's CDR3 is CASSVNTRGNEQFF. CDR3 in DNA: TGTGCCAGCAGCGTTAATACACGGGGCAATGAGCAGTTCTTC.

The chain links TRBV6-6 to TRBJ2-2; D possibly corresponds to TRBD1 (5 bases). Germline lookup yields CDR1 MNHNY and CDR2 SVGAGI (reference sequence). V lost 8 bases, J lost 2 bases, and 15 bases lay in between. The CDR3 totals 15 residues. As DNA, the CDR3 is TGTGCCAGCGAAAGGGCACAGGCCAACACCGGGGAGCTGTTTTTT. Its translation: CASERAQANTGELFF.

As to this clone: The same CDR3 also results from other DNA sequences found in this sample. The CDR3 DNA sequence: TGTGCCAGCAGCACCCGAACCACAGGGAGGAATGAGCAGTTCTTC. Protein sequence: CASSTRTTGRNEQFF. J is TRBJ2-1 and V is TRBV11-1, with D tentatively TRBD1 or TRBD2 (6 bases each). Looked up from germline, CDR1 is SGHAT and CDR2 is FQDESV (reference sequence). The CDR3 has 15 amino acids. V lost 5 bases, J lost 7 bases, and 18 bases lay in between.

The chain recombines TRBV7-2 with TRBJ1-3, with D maybe TRBD1 (5 bases). CDR1 is SGHTA and CDR2 is FQGNSA in the germline V gene. V shed 5 bases and J shed 0 bases, with 11 bases lying between them. The CDR3 is made up of 15 amino acids. CDR3 in DNA: TGTGCCAGCAGCCGGGACTCAAGCTCTGGAAACACCATATATTTT. This codes for CASSRDSSSGNTIYF.

The J gene is TRBJ2-1, the V gene TRBV5-4; 7 bases are shared with TRBD2. Germline V gene data show CDR1 as SGHNT and CDR2 as YYREEE (reference sequence). The CDR3 sequence is 15 residues long. Trimming removed 0 bases from V and 5 bases from J; junction bases left unmatched: 5. The CDR3 DNA sequence: TGTGCCAGCAGCTTGGCGAAGCGGGGCAACAATGAGCAGTTCTTC. This encodes CASSLAKRGNNEQFF.

The CDR3 loop reads CASGLPGQAAFF. CDR3 nucleotides: TGTGCTAGTGGTTTGCCCGGACAGGCAGCTTTCTTT. The rearrangement joins TRBV12-5 to TRBJ1-1; 7 bases align to TRBD1. Germline loops: CDR1 LGHNT, CDR2 FRNRAP. Trimming removed 2 bases from V and 10 bases from J; junction bases left unmatched: 4. The CDR3 is 12 residues long. Variable domain in full (rest from reference TRBV12-5 and TRBJ1-1): DARVTQTPRHKVTEMGQEVTMRCQPILGHNTVFWYRQTMMQGLELLAYFRNRAPLDDSGMPKDRFSAEMPDATLATLKIQPSEPRDSAVYFCASGLPGQAAFFGQGTRLTVV.

The V gene is TRBV9, the J gene TRBJ1-2; a possible D gene is TRBD1 (6 bases). This CDR3 has 13 amino acids. V was pared by 2 bases and J by 8 bases, with 13 bases between. Germline lookup yields CDR1 SGDLS and CDR2 YYNGEE. Here the CDR3 DNA reads TGTGCCAGCAGCGTTCAGGGGACTAACGGCTACACCTTC. It codes for CASSVQGTNGYTF.

The rearrangement joins TRBV28 to TRBJ2-3; D gene unclear. Trimming took off 6 bases at V and 4 bases at J, with 14 bases between the two ends. The CDR3 sequence is 14 residues long. CDR1 MDHEN and CDR2 SYDVKM come from the germline V gene. The CDR3 reads CASRKGFSSDTQYF. CDR3 coding DNA: TGTGCCAGCAGGAAAGGGTTTAGTTCAGATACGCAGTATTTT. The complete variable domain, with remaining parts taken from reference TRBV28 and TRBJ2-3, reads DVKVTQSSRYLVKRTGEKVFLECVQDMDHENMFWYRQDPGLGLRLIYFSYDVKMKEKGDIPEGYSVSREKKERFSLILESASTNQTSMYLCASRKGFSSDTQYFGPGTRLTVL.

The chain couples TRBV19 to TRBJ1-3; tentative D call: TRBD1 (6 bases). Trimming took 8 bases from V and 0 from J, leaving 20 bases between them. Germline V CDR1 and CDR2: LNHDA, SQIVND (reference sequence). The CDR3 has 17 amino acids. The CDR3 DNA reads as TGTGCCAGTGCCTCGGACAGAGGAACCTACTCTGGAAACACCATATATTTT. Translation gives CASASDRGTYSGNTIYF.

This chain links TRBV21-1 with TRBJ1-4. TRBV21-1 is a pseudogene locus. There are 15 residues in the CDR3. The CDR3 bases are TGTGCCAGCAGCCTCCCGAGGTACCATAATGAAAAACTGTTTTTT. As protein: CASSLPRYHNEKLFF.

This CDR3 is CASSLKVGGSGSWWGNEQFF. DNA of the CDR3: TGTGCCAGCAGCTTAAAGGTCGGCGGTAGCGGGAGTTGGTGGGGCAATGAGCAGTTCTTC. The rearrangement joins TRBV7-3 to TRBJ2-1; 9 bases line up with TRBD2. Trimming removed 1 base from V and 6 bases from J; junction bases left unmatched: 19. Per germline, CDR1 SGHTA and CDR2 FQGTGA. The CDR3 runs 20 residues.

The V call is TRBV6-6, the J call TRBJ2-1; tentatively, D is TRBD2 (5 bases). The CDR3 contains 15 residues. In germline, CDR1 is MNHNY, CDR2 SVGAGI (reference sequence). The ends were cut back, 4 bases at V and 10 bases at J, with 20 bases in the middle. CDR3 residues: CASSSQVLGRIEQFF. For the CDR3, the DNA is TGTGCCAGCAGTTCCCAGGTACTAGGCCGGATAGAGCAGTTCTTC.

With respect to this clone: A junction boundary mismatches the germline segment, possibly from a read error. This chain connects TRBV27 to TRBJ1-1; D is unresolved. The CDR3 extends over 12 amino acids. In germline, CDR1 is MNHEY, CDR2 SMNVEV (reference sequence). The CDR3 nucleotides read TGCGCCACCCACCCTCTCCGAGGGGAAGCTTTCTTT. Protein sequence: CATHPLRGEAFF.